This T cell receptor beta chain was retrieved from a study of shared clonotypes between healthy human individuals. The study's findings and limits: Though the depth was large, rarefaction showed that sorted-subset sequencing was incomplete.

The CDR3 contains 15 residues. Germline values: CDR1 SGHNT, CDR2 YYREEE (reference sequence). Trimming removed 0 bases at V and 0 bases at J, with 7 bases between. A few counts support this clone. The antigen is undetermined. Selected positively for CCR7 and CD45RO-negative, naive CD8 cells excluded terminally differentiated effector memory CD45RA+ cells. Donors, without exception, were Caucasian adults residing in Nashville, Tennessee. The assay was immunoSEQ multiplex PCR, and TCRdb's table has in-frame clones only and misses some. The table includes millions of clones, about 92% detected once. Input material: naive CD8+ T cells from PBMCs. This receptor was taken from a young man in good health. Some clones in this sample may be carry-over from other donors' samples. The chain has TRBV5-4 and TRBJ1-3; D is ambiguous. In DNA, the CDR3 is TGTGCCAGCAGCTTGGGCTTGTCCTCTGGAAACACCATATATTTT. Protein product: CASSLGLSSGNTIYF.